Listed here are 9 T cell receptor beta chains from one sample, sequenced in a study of blood T cell repertoires in COVID-19. Assay used: immunoSEQ multiplex PCR; TCRdb lists only in-frame clones, some missing. The repertoire holds 110,000 or so clones, with about 83% as singletons. Sequencing used peripheral blood. These receptors all come from a woman in her 50s with acute or convalescent COVID-19.

The V and J genes are TRBV6-2 or TRBV6-3 and TRBJ2-7, with unresolved D. CDR1 is MNHEY, CDR2 SVGEGT, per germline. The CDR3 is made up of 13 amino acids. V dropped 3 bases and J dropped 3 bases, with 9 bases sitting between them. DNA of the CDR3: TGTGCCAGCAGTTATAGACTTTACTACGAGCAGTACTTC. It encodes CASSYRLYYEQYF.

This clone was recorded once. V is TRBV19 and J is TRBJ2-5; 10 bases agree with TRBD2. There are 14 residues in the CDR3. Germline values: CDR1 LNHDA, CDR2 SQIVND (reference sequence). The trim removed 7 bases at V and 5 bases at J, leaving 7 bases unmatched. The DNA of the CDR3 is TGTGCCAGTATCAAAGCGGGGGGGGTGGAGACCCAGTACTTC. As protein: CASIKAGGVETQYF.

This chain joins TRBV6-5 and TRBJ1-1, with D perhaps matching TRBD1 (5 bases). Trimming shortened V by 6 bases and J by 12 bases, and 17 bases separated the two germline ends. Germline V gene sequence: CDR1 MNHEY, CDR2 SVGAGI. This CDR3 spans 12 amino acids. The CDR3 DNA reads TGTGCCAGCAGCCCGGGGTTGGGGGGTTCTTTCTTT. Its protein is CASSPGLGGSFF.

This clone was observed a handful of times. The J gene is TRBJ1-2, the V gene TRBV4-3; 9 bases map to TRBD1. The V and J ends lost 4 bases and 6 bases, in that order; junction bases with no gene match: 6. In germline, CDR1 is LGHNA, CDR2 YSLEER. The CDR3 covers 14 residues. The chain's CDR3 is CASSRLQGADGYTF. The CDR3 nucleotides read TGCGCCAGCAGCCGCCTACAGGGGGCAGATGGCTACACCTTC.

This clone has a handful of counts. The chain carries TRBV21-1 and TRBJ2-7; the table's D call TRBD2 went unverified against the DNA. TRBV21-1 is a recognized pseudogene. The CDR3 runs 16 residues. In DNA, the CDR3 is TGTGCCAGCAGCAAAGGGAGGGCCCTCCACTCCTACGAGCAGTACTTC. Residues: CASSKGRALHSYEQYF.

The chain couples TRBV4-3 to TRBJ1-6; D gene ambiguous. The CDR3 is 15 amino acids. Looked up from germline, CDR1 is LGHNA and CDR2 is YSLEER. Trimming stripped 3 bases from V and 4 bases from J, with 10 bases between. The CDR3 DNA reads TGCGCCAGCAGCCAGGAGACGCTTTATAATTCACCCCTCCACTTT. Translated, it gives CASSQETLYNSPLHF.

This chain links TRBV11-2 with TRBJ1-4; D uncertain. Germline V CDR1 and CDR2: SGHAT, FQNNGV. The V gene lost 3 bases and the J gene lost 8 bases, with 10 bases spanning the gap. The CDR3 is made up of 13 amino acids. The CDR3 sequence: CASSFNVEEKLFF. Written as DNA, the CDR3 is TGTGCCAGCAGCTTTAACGTGGAGGAAAAACTGTTTTTT.

This rearrangement joins TRBV19 to TRBJ1-1, with TRBD1 matching 7 bases. V lost 3 bases, J lost 1 base, and 8 bases stayed unmatched. Germline-derived CDR1 and CDR2 are LNHDA and SQIVND (reference sequence). The CDR3 is 16 residues long. The CDR3 region has the DNA TGTGCCAGTAGTATCCCTGGGGACAGACCGAACACTGAAGCTTTCTTT. It specifies CASSIPGDRPNTEAFF.

The J gene is TRBJ1-1, the V gene TRBV4-3; D call uncertain. V was pared by 0 bases and J by 5 bases, with 7 bases between. Germline values: CDR1 LGHNA, CDR2 YSLEER. CDR3 length: 13 amino acids. The CDR3 DNA sequence: TGCGCCAGCAGCCAAGAACGGGTAACTGAAGCTTTCTTT. Translation: CASSQERVTEAFF.